These 9 T cell receptor beta chains share one sample of origin, sequenced in a study of cytomegalovirus exposure and HLA in healthy donors. In the PCR, 60 Vbeta and 13 Jbeta primers were used. TCRdb's copy holds only in-frame clones and misses some; the assay was immunoSEQ multiplex PCR. Seen here are 120,000 or so clones, roughly 85% observed once, and the top ten hold 15% to 25%. Sequencing input: PBMCs. All receptors derive from a man between 18 and 35 years old in good health and CMV-seropositive.

The chain carries TRBV5-6 and TRBJ1-1, with D hard to call. Germline CDR1 reads SGHDT; CDR2 reads YYEEEE. Trimming left V 2 bases short and J 6 bases short, with 11 bases between. The CDR3 runs to 13 residues. CDR3 loop: CASSFGIGPEAFF. The CDR3 region has the DNA TGTGCCAGCAGCTTCGGTATTGGTCCTGAAGCTTTCTTT.

This chain connects TRBV5-1 to TRBJ1-6, with D perhaps TRBD1 (6 bases). Deletions cut 3 bases from V and 10 bases from J, with 17 bases between. Germline V gene data show CDR1 as SGHRS and CDR2 as YFSETQ. The CDR3 sequence is 15 residues long. In nucleotides, the CDR3 is TGCGCCAGCAGCTGGTCACAGGGAATGGGGTCACCCCTCCACTTT. This sequence encodes CASSWSQGMGSPLHF.

This clone was detected only a few times. The chain recombines TRBV10-3 with TRBJ2-7; D unresolved. The CDR3 totals 14 residues. Germline assignment: CDR1 ENHRY and CDR2 SYGVKD. The V gene lost 8 bases and the J gene lost 0 bases, with 14 bases spanning the gap. The CDR3 DNA is TGTGCCATCTCCCCGTCATCGAGCTCCTACGAGCAGTACTTC. It codes for CAISPSSSSYEQYF.

The genes are TRBV25-1 and TRBJ2-3; D remains ambiguous. Looked up from germline, CDR1 is MGHDK and CDR2 is SYGVNS. Trimming left V 6 bases short and J 6 bases short, with 10 bases between. This CDR3 contains 12 residues. The CDR3 coding sequence is TGTGCCAGCAGCCCCGAACAGGATACGCAGTATTTT. It specifies CASSPEQDTQYF.

The V call is TRBV5-4, the J call TRBJ1-2; TRBD1 matches 7 bases. CDR1 and CDR2 from the germline V gene are SGHNT and YYREEE (reference sequence). This CDR3 has 14 amino acids. V shed 4 bases and J 3 bases; nucleotides not matched to a gene: 6. The CDR3 loop is CASSPPTGDYGYTF. The CDR3 DNA reads as TGTGCCAGCAGCCCCCCCACAGGGGACTATGGCTACACCTTC.

V gene TRBV10-3 combines with J gene TRBJ1-3; TRBD1 agrees at 8 bases. Trimming at V came to 4 bases and at J to 4 bases, leaving 3 bases not matched to a gene. The CDR3 spans 14 residues. The V gene's germline CDR1 is ENHRY and CDR2 SYGVKD. This CDR3 reads CAISAGTGGNTIYF. Here the CDR3 DNA reads TGTGCCATCAGTGCGGGGACAGGAGGAAACACCATATATTTT.

V and J are TRBV2 and TRBJ2-2; tentatively, D is TRBD2 (5 bases). The germline gives CDR1 SNHLY, CDR2 FYNNEI. V lost 5 bases to trimming and J lost 7 bases, with 23 bases between them. The CDR3 length is 17 residues. Written as DNA, the CDR3 is TGTGCCAGCAGTAGCAGGAGCCCGGGGTCCGAGAACGGGGAGCTGTTTTTT. Translated, it gives CASSSRSPGSENGELFF.

This clone was picked up a small number of times. This rearrangement joins TRBV29-1 to TRBJ2-1, with a tentative D call TRBD2 (7 bases). The germline CDR1 and CDR2 sequences are SQVTM and ANQGSEA. V lost 7 bases and J lost 2, with 15 bases in between. The CDR3 loop spans 14 amino acids. CDR3 coding DNA: TGCAGCGAGAAGGGGGGGGCGGCCTACAATGAGCAGTTCTTC. Residues: CSEKGGAAYNEQFF.

The chain employs TRBV7-9 and TRBJ1-1; D is possibly TRBD1 (6 bases). Trimming left V 7 bases short and J 3 bases short, with 12 bases between. There are 13 residues in the CDR3. In germline, CDR1 is SEHNR, CDR2 FQNEAQ (reference sequence). CDR3 DNA: TGTGCCAGCACACAGGACAGCTACACTGAAGCTTTCTTT. Residues: CASTQDSYTEAFF.